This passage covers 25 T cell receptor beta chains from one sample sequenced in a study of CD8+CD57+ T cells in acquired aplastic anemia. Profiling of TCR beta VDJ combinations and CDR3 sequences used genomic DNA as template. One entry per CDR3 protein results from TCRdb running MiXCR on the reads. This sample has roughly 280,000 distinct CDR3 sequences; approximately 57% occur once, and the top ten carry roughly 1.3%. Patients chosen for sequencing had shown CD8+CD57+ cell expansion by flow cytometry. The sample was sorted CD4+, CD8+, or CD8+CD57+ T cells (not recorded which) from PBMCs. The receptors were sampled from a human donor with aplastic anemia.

In DNA, the CDR3 is TGCAGTGCTAGAGAAGGGACAGGGGGTGAGTGGACCCAGTACTTC. Residues: CSAREGTGGEWTQYF. The chain carries TRBV20-1 and TRBJ2-5; 11 nucleotides align to TRBD1. The trim removed 0 bases at V and 7 bases at J, leaving 7 bases unmatched. The CDR3 loop spans 15 amino acids. Germline values: CDR1 DFQATT, CDR2 SNEGSKA (reference sequence).

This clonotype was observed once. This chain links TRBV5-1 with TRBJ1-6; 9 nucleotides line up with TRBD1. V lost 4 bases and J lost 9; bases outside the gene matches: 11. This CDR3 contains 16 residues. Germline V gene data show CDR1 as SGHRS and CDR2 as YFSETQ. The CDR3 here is CASSGSGTGTGSPLHF. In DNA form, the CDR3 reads TGCGCCAGCAGCGGAAGCGGGACAGGGACGGGTTCACCCCTCCACTTT. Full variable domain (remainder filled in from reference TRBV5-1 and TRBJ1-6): KAGVTQTPRYLIKTRGQQVTLSCSPISGHRSVSWYQQTPGQGLQFLFEYFSETQRNKGNFPGRFSGRQFSNSRSEMNVSTLELGDSALYLCASSGSGTGTGSPLHFGNGTRLTVT.

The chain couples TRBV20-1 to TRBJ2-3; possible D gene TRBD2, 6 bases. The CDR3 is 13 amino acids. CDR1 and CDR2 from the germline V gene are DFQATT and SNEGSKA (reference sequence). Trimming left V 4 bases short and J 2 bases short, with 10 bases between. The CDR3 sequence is CSATIADTDTQYF. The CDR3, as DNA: TGCAGTGCTACGATAGCGGACACAGATACGCAGTATTTT.

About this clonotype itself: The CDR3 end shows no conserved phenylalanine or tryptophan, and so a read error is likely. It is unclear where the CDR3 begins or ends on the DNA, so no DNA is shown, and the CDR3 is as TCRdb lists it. The CDR3: CASSEALPSTSIEFL. The rearrangement links TRBV2 to TRBJ2-1. The germline V gene encodes CDR1 SNHLY and CDR2 FYNNEI. The CDR3 totals 15 residues, both ends included.

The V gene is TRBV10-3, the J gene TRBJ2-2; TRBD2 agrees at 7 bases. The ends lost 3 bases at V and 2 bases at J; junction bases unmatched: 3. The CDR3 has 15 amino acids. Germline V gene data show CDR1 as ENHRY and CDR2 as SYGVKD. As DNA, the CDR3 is TGTGCCATCAGTGATAGCGGGTCAAACACCGGGGAGCTGTTTTTT. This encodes CAISDSGSNTGELFF.

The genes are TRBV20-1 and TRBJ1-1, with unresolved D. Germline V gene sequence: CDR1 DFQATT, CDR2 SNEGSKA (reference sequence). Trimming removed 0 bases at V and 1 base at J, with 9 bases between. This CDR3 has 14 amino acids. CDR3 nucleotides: TGCAGTGCTAGAGACCCTACAAAGAACACTGAAGCTTTCTTT. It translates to CSARDPTKNTEAFF.

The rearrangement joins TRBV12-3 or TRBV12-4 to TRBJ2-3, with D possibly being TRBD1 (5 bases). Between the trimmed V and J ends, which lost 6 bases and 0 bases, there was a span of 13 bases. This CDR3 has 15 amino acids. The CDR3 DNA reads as TGTGCCAGCAGCCCCCGTGGACAAAGCACAGATACGCAGTATTTT. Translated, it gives CASSPRGQSTDTQYF.

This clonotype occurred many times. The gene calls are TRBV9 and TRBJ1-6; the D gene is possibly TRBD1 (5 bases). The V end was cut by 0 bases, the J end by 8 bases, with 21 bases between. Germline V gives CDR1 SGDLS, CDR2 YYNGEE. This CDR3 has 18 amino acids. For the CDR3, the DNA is TGTGCCAGCAGCGTAGGATATGGGACGAAGGGCAAGGATTCACCCCTCCACTTT. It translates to CASSVGYGTKGKDSPLHF.

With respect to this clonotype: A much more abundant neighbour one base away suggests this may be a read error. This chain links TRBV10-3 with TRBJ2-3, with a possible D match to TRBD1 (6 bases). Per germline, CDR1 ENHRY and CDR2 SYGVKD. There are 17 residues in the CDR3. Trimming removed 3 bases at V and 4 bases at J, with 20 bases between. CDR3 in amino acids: CAISERGNWGQADTQYF. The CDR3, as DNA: TGTGCCATCAGTGAACGGGGTAATTGGGGGCAGGCAGATACGCAGTATTTT.

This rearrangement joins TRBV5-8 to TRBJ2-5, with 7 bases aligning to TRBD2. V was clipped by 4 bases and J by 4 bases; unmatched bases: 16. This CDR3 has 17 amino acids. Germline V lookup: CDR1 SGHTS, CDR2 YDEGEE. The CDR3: CASSHPGLVGGGETQYF. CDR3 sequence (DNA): TGTGCCAGCAGCCATCCCGGACTAGTGGGAGGAGGAGAGACCCAGTACTTC.

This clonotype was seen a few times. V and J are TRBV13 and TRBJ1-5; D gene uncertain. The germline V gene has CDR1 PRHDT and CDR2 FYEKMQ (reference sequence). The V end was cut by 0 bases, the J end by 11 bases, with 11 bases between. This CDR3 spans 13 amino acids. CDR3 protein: CASSLGATETQHF. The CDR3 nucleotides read TGTGCCAGCAGCTTAGGCGCAACAGAGACCCAGCATTTT.

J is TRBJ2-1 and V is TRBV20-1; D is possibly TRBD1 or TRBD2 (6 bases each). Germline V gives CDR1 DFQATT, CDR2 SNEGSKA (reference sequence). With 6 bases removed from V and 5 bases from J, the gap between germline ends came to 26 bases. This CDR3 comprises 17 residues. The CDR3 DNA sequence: TGCAGTGCCAAACCGAGTACTGGGGGGCGGCCCCACAATGAGCAGTTCTTC. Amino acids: CSAKPSTGGRPHNEQFF.

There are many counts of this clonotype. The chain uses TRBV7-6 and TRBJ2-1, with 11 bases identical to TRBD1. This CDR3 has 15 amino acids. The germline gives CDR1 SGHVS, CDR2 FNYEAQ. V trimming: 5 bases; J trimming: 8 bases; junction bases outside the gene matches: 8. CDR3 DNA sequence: TGTGCCAGCAGCGCACTCGGACAGGGGGCTTATGAGCAGTTCTTC. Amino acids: CASSALGQGAYEQFF.

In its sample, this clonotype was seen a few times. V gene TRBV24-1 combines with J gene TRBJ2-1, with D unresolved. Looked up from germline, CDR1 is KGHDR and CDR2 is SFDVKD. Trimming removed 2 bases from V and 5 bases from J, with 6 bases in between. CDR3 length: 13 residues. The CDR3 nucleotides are TGTGCCACCAGTGATTGGACGGACAATGAGCAGTTCTTC. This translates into CATSDWTDNEQFF.

Here the CDR3 DNA reads TGTGCCAGCAGCCCTAAGACAGGGCCCTACAATGAGCAGTTCTTC. Its protein is CASSPKTGPYNEQFF. V and J are TRBV7-3 and TRBJ2-1; 7 bases fit TRBD1. CDR1 is SGHTA, CDR2 FQGTGA, per germline. CDR3 length: 15 residues. V trimming: 5 bases; J trimming: 2 bases; junction bases outside the gene matches: 6.

In DNA, the CDR3 is TGTGCCACCAGCAAGGATCTCGTTGATACGCAGTATTTT. It translates to CATSKDLVDTQYF. The chain couples TRBV15 to TRBJ2-3; D call uncertain. V lost 4 bases and J 6 bases, leaving 11 bases between the germline ends. Germline V gene sequence: CDR1 LNHNV, CDR2 YYDKDF (reference sequence). This CDR3 contains 13 residues.

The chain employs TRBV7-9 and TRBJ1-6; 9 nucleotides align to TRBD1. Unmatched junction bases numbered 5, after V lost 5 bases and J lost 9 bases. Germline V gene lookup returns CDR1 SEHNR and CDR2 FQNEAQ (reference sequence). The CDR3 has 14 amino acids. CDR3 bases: TGTGCCAGCAGCAGTGGACAGGGGAGTTCACCCCTCCACTTT. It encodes CASSSGQGSSPLHF.

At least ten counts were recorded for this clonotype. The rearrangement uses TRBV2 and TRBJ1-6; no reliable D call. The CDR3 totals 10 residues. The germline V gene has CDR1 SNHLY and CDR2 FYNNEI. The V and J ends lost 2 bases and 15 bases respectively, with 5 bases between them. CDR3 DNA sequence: TGTGCCAGCAGTGAAAGGGACCTCCACTTT. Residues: CASSERDLHF.

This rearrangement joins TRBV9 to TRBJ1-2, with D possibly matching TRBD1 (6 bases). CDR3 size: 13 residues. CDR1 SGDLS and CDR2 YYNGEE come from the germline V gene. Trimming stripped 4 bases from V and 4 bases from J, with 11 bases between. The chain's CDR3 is CASSIEGGYGYTF. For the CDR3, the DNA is TGTGCCAGCAGCATTGAGGGGGGCTATGGCTACACCTTC.

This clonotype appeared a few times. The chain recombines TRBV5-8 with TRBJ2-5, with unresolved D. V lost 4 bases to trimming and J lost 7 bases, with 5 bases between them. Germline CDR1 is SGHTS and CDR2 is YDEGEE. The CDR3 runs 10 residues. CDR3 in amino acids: CASSPGTQYF. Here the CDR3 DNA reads TGTGCCAGCAGCCCGGGGACCCAGTACTTC.

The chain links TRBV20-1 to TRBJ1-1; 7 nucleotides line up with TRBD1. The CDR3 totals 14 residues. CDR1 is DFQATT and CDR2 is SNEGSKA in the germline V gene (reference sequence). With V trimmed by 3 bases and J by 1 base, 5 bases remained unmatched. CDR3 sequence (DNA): TGCAGTGCTAGCGACAGGGTGGGGAACACTGAAGCTTTCTTT. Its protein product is CSASDRVGNTEAFF.

CDR3 coding DNA: TGCGCCAGCAGCCAGGAAAACCGTGACGGATACAATGAGCAGTTCTTC. It specifies CASSQENRDGYNEQFF. The chain carries TRBV4-1 and TRBJ2-1, with no clear D. The germline V gene has CDR1 MGHRA and CDR2 YSYEKL. V lost 3 bases and J lost 4, with 16 bases in between. This CDR3 is 16 amino acids long.

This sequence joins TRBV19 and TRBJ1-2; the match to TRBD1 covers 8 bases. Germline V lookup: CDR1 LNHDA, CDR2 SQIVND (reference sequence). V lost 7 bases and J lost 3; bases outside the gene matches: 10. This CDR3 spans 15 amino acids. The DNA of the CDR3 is TGTGCCAGTACCGATGGACAGGGTGGGGACTATGGCTACACCTTC. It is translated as CASTDGQGGDYGYTF.

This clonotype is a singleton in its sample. CDR3 loop: CASSLASGSSGNTIYF. In DNA, the CDR3 is TGCGCCAGCAGCTTGGCCTCGGGGAGCTCTGGAAACACCATATATTTT. The chain carries TRBV5-1 and TRBJ1-3; D gene unclear. CDR3 length: 16 residues. The V end lost 0 bases, the J end lost 0 bases, and 10 bases lay between the germline ends. CDR1 is SGHRS and CDR2 is YFSETQ in the germline V gene. Full variable domain (missing parts from reference TRBV5-1 and TRBJ1-3): KAGVTQTPRYLIKTRGQQVTLSCSPISGHRSVSWYQQTPGQGLQFLFEYFSETQRNKGNFPGRFSGRQFSNSRSEMNVSTLELGDSALYLCASSLASGSSGNTIYFGEGSWLTVV.

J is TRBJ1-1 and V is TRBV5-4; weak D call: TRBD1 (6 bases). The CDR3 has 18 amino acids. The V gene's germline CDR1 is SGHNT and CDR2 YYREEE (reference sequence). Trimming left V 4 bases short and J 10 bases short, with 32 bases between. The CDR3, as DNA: TGTGCCAGCAGCGGGACTAGCGGGGTCGACAGGTTGTTGGCTAGAGCTTTCTTT. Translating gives CASSGTSGVDRLLARAFF.